This is a list of T cell receptor beta chains from one sample in a study of blood T cell repertoires in COVID-19. Clones were sequenced by immunoSEQ multiplex PCR, and TCRdb holds only the in-frame ones, with some missing. The sample gives over 85,000 clones, roughly 79% of which show up once; about a sixth is in the top ten. Sequencing was carried out using peripheral blood. Receptors originate from a woman older than 75 with active or convalescent COVID-19. The CDR3 runs from the conserved cysteine through the conserved F or W. A D gene is named only where the DNA matches it firmly. Not every row has a clone size; where given, it reads once, few, many or a size class.

J gene | V gene | D gene | clone size | CDR3 DNA | CDR3 protein
TRBJ2-6 | TRBV4-2 | NA | NA | TGTGCCAGCAGCCAAGAGTCGAGCGCTGGGGCCAACGTCCTGACTTTC | CASSQESSAGANVLTF
TRBJ1-4 | TRBV5-5 | NA | NA | TGTGCCAGCAGCTTGTCCCGGGCTAATGAAAAACTGTTTTTT | CASSLSRANEKLFF
TRBJ2-7 | TRBV4-3 | NA | NA | TGCGCCAGCAGCCAAATGCAGACAAGCTACGAGCAGTACTTC | CASSQMQTSYEQYF
TRBJ2-1 | TRBV4-3 | TRBD1 | NA | TGCGCCAGCAGCCAAGATTATGGGACAGTTATATACAATGAGCAGTTCTTC | CASSQDYGTVIYNEQFF
TRBJ1-2 | TRBV9 | TRBD1 | NA | TGTGCCAGCAGCCCCTTTACAGGGGACTATGGCTACACCTTC | CASSPFTGDYGYTF
TRBJ2-1 | TRBV7-6 | TRBD1 | NA | TGTGCCAGCAGCTTAGACCACCCCGGGACAGGGTTGAATGAGCAGTTCTTC | CASSLDHPGTGLNEQFF
TRBJ1-2 | TRBV21-1 | NA | NA | TGTGCCAGCAGCAAAGACGGTCAATGCGGCTACACCTTC | CASSKDGQCGYTF
TRBJ2-1 | TRBV6-5 | NA | NA | TGTGCCAGCAGACGCGACAGAAGCTCCTACAATGAGCAGTTCTTC | CASRRDRSSYNEQFF
TRBJ1-5 | TRBV18 | NA | NA | TGTGCCAGCTCCCCCCGGGCGGGGGTGCGAAATCAGCCCCAGCATTTT | CASSPRAGVRNQPQHF
TRBJ2-5 | TRBV4-1 | NA | NA | TGCGCCAGCAGCCAAGGTCCCGGGGAGACCCAGTACTTC | CASSQGPGETQYF
TRBJ1-1 | TRBV2 | NA | once | TGTGCCAGCAGTGCCCAGACAGTGAACACTGAAGCTTTCTTT | CASSAQTVNTEAFF
TRBJ2-7 | TRBV7-6 | TRBD2 | NA | TGTGCCAGCAGCCAAGGACTAGCGGGGGAAGTCTCCTACGAGCAGTACTTC | CASSQGLAGEVSYEQYF
TRBJ2-1 | TRBV5-1 | TRBD2 | NA | TGCGCCAGCAGCTTAAACGTTATAGCGGGGATGGCCTACAATGAGCAGTTCTTC | CASSLNVIAGMAYNEQFF
TRBJ1-3 | TRBV6-5 | NA | NA | TGTGCCAGCACCCAGGGGAGCTCTGGAAACACCATATATTTT | CASTQGSSGNTIYF
TRBJ2-4 | TRBV7-9 | NA | once | TGTGCCAGCAGCTTAACCTCAGGCAGGGAAAACATTCAGTACTTC | CASSLTSGRENIQYF
TRBJ1-1 | TRBV11-1 | TRBD1 | once | TGTGCCAGCAGCTTACACAGGGGAAACACTGAAGCTTTCTTT | CASSLHRGNTEAFF
TRBJ1-4 | TRBV3-1/TRBV3-2 | TRBD1 | few | TGTGCCAGCAGCCGGCGGGGGACAGGGTGGGAAGAACTGTTTTTT | CASSRRGTGWEELFF
TRBJ1-3 | TRBV15 | NA | NA | TGTGCCACCAGCAGAGATAGGACCCCAGGGGTTATTGGAAACACCATATATTTT | CATSRDRTPGVIGNTIYF
TRBJ2-1 | TRBV11-2 | NA | NA | TGTGCCAGCAGCTTAGTTCTCTGGAGCTCCTACAATGAGCAGTTCTTC | CASSLVLWSSYNEQFF
TRBJ1-2 | TRBV28 | NA | NA | TGTGCCAGCATCGATTCCAGAACGGGGGGTTCCTATGGCTACACCTTC | CASIDSRTGGSYGYTF
TRBJ2-3 | TRBV20-1 | TRBD2 | NA | TGCAGTGCTAGTCGGACTAGCGGGATGGCACGGTATTTT | CSASRTSGMARYF
TRBJ2-1 | TRBV18 | NA | NA | TGTGCCAGCTCACCCTCTCCGGACAGCTACAATGAGCAGTTCTTC | CASSPSPDSYNEQFF
TRBJ2-2 | TRBV10-3 | TRBD2 | NA | TGTGCCATCAGCCCAATGATAGCGGGAGGCCTTACGCTTACGAGCACCGGGGAGCTGTTTTTT | CAISPMIAGGLTLTSTGELFF
TRBJ2-1 | TRBV5-1 | TRBD2 | NA | TGCGCCAGCAGTCGGCGGGAAGGGAGGGGCAATGAGCAGTTCTTC | CASSRREGRGNEQFF
TRBJ2-7 | TRBV9 | TRBD2 | NA | TGTGCCAGCAGCGAGGGGACTAGCGGGAGCCCCTACGAGCAGTACTTC | CASSEGTSGSPYEQYF
TRBJ2-3 | TRBV10-3 | TRBD1 | NA | TGTGCCATCGGAGACAGGGGACAAGATACGCAGTATTTT | CAIGDRGQDTQYF
TRBJ2-7 | TRBV19 | TRBD2 | NA | TGTGCCAGTAGTAGGGGACTAGTAGGCGAGCAGTACTTC | CASSRGLVGEQYF
TRBJ2-7 | TRBV7-2 | TRBD2 | once | TGTGCCAGCAGCTTAGTCGCGGGGAGGGCTGGGGAGCAGTACTTC | CASSLVAGRAGEQYF
TRBJ1-4 | TRBV9 | NA | once | TGTGCCAGCAGCGTAGGGACAGTACCTAATGAAAAACTGTTTTTT | CASSVGTVPNEKLFF
TRBJ1-1 | TRBV7-9 | NA | NA | TGTGCCAGCAGCTTCCAAACATTGGAGAGCACTGAAGCTTTCTTT | CASSFQTLESTEAFF
TRBJ1-4 | TRBV30 | NA | once | TGTGCCTGGAGTGGAGGGCCGGATGAAAAACTGTTTTTT | CAWSGGPDEKLFF
TRBJ2-6 | TRBV11-2 | NA | NA | TGTGCCAGCAGGCCTACAGACTCTGGGGCCAACGTCCTGACTTTC | CASRPTDSGANVLTF
TRBJ2-1 | TRBV7-2 | NA | few | TGTGCCAGCAGCTCGCCGACCGACAGCCAGAGATACAATGAGCAGTTCTTC | CASSSPTDSQRYNEQFF
TRBJ2-4 | TRBV7-2 | TRBD2 | many | TGTGCCAGCAGCTCATTGGGGGGGTATGGCAAAAACATTCAGTACTTC | CASSSLGGYGKNIQYF
TRBJ1-2 | TRBV2 | TRBD1 | NA | TGTGCCAGCAGTGAGGGACAGGCAACAAACTATGGCTACACCTTC | CASSEGQATNYGYTF
TRBJ1-1 | TRBV5-1 | TRBD1 | NA | TGCGCCAGCAGCTGGGGGACAGGTGGGAACCGAGAGATGAACACTGAAGCTTTCTTT | CASSWGTGGNREMNTEAFF
TRBJ2-7 | TRBV28 | NA | NA | TGTGCCAGCAAAGGGTGGACTTGGCTGATTGCGAACGAGCAGTACTTC | CASKGWTWLIANEQYF
TRBJ1-2 | TRBV7-9 | NA | NA | TGTGCCAGCAGCTTTGACAGTAGCGGCTACACCTTC | CASSFDSSGYTF
TRBJ1-1 | TRBV29-1 | TRBD1 | NA | TGCAGCGTGGACAGGTTAGAAGCTTTCTTT | CSVDRLEAFF
TRBJ1-4 | TRBV9 | NA | NA | TGTGCCAGCAGCGGACTCAATGAAAAACTGTTTTTT | CASSGLNEKLFF
TRBJ2-3 | TRBV19 | NA | NA | TGTGCCAGTAGGTGGGGTTTTGATGGCGGGTCAGATACGCAGTATTTT | CASRWGFDGGSDTQYF
TRBJ2-5 | TRBV18 | TRBD2 | once | TGTGCCAGCTCACCCACTTCGTCTGGCGGGAGCGAGACCCAGTACTTC | CASSPTSSGGSETQYF
TRBJ2-7 | TRBV28 | NA | few | TGTGCCAGCAGTTTACCCCTAGGCAGGGGAAACTCCTACGAGCAGTACTTC | CASSLPLGRGNSYEQYF
TRBJ2-3 | TRBV19 | NA | few | TGTGCCAGTAGTATAGATCGGCAGGGCAACGCAGATACGCAGTATTTT | CASSIDRQGNADTQYF
TRBJ2-2 | TRBV11-3 | NA | NA | TGTGCCAGCTTAGATTGGACTCCTCGAACCGGGGAGCTGTTTTTT | CASLDWTPRTGELFF
TRBJ2-7 | TRBV21-1 | NA | few | TGTGCCAGCAGCCGCCAGCCCGTTGGAGCCTACGAGCAGTACTTC | CASSRQPVGAYEQYF
TRBJ2-1 | TRBV7-2 | TRBD2 | NA | TGTGCCAGCAGCCCCATGGCTGGACTAGCGGGAGCGATTGAGCAGTTCTTC | CASSPMAGLAGAIEQFF
TRBJ2-5 | TRBV28 | NA | NA | TGTGCCAGCAGTTTTAGGGGAAGAGGGACCCAGTACTTC | CASSFRGRGTQYF
TRBJ2-3 | TRBV2 | NA | many | TGTGCCAGCAGCAGAGGGCTAGCGGAAACGGGGGGCGCAGATACGCAGTATTTT | CASSRGLAETGGADTQYF
TRBJ1-2 | TRBV4-1 | NA | NA | TGCGCCAGCAGCCAAGTATTAACAGGGTCGCACTATGGCTACACCTTC | CASSQVLTGSHYGYTF
TRBJ2-7 | TRBV7-8 | NA | NA | TGTGCCAGCAGCTTATACCGGGACACCCGGTCGTGGGAGCAGTACTTC | CASSLYRDTRSWEQYF
TRBJ2-1 | TRBV3-1/TRBV3-2 | NA | NA | TGTGCCAGCAGCCAAGCCTCCCTTAATGAGCAGTTCTTC | CASSQASLNEQFF
TRBJ1-1 | TRBV18 | TRBD1 | NA | TGTGCCAGCTCACTCGGACAGGGTGGCACTGAAGCTTTCTTT | CASSLGQGGTEAFF
TRBJ2-1 | TRBV7-9 | NA | NA | TGTGCCAGCAGCTTTGGGACTCACGCTGATGAGCAGTTCTTC | CASSFGTHADEQFF
TRBJ2-1 | TRBV9 | TRBD2 | NA | TGTGCCAGCAGCGTCCGCAGCGGGAGCTCCTACAATGAGCAGTTCTTC | CASSVRSGSSYNEQFF